This record covers a single TCR beta chain. TCRdb's copy holds only in-frame clones and misses some; the assay was immunoSEQ multiplex PCR. Here the sample spans some 760,000 clones, 70% to 90% being singletons. This record comes from a study of shared T cell receptors in the human thymus. V dropped 6 bases and J dropped 3; count of bases not matched to a gene: 8. The germline V gene encodes CDR1 SNHLY and CDR2 FYNNEI. CDR3 length: 17 residues. This same sample was also part of a study on human thymus T cells. This second study notes: The study used thymus tissue resected during corrective heart surgery. Thymic and blood repertoires appeared to carry a bias in their V and J gene usage.

V is TRBV2 and J is TRBJ2-7, with TRBD2 matching over 16 bases. Sequenced material: thymocytes. The receptor's source is a girl less than two years old with a congenital heart defect. The chain's CDR3 is CASSGTSGGATVYEQYF. In DNA, the CDR3 is TGTGCCAGCAGCGGGACTAGCGGGGGGGCCACGGTCTACGAGCAGTACTTC.